This record concerns one T cell receptor beta chain sequence. This sample was included in a study of blood T cell repertoires in COVID-19. Background on the study: PBMCs, B-cell-depleted T cells, or T cells were the source of the cDNA or gDNA that made up the material.

Trimming at V came to 0 bases and at J to 6 bases, leaving 6 bases not matched to a gene. Germline V CDR1 and CDR2: LNHNV, YYDKDF (reference sequence). This CDR3 is 15 amino acids long. In the study's own analysis: Reference gene primer amplification in the assay estimated nucleated cell counts. Clones were read by immunoSEQ multiplex PCR, and TCRdb kept only the in-frame ones, dropping some. V and J calls and clone size are copied from that table; D and trimming were computed from the DNA. The sample lists 110,000 or so clones, roughly 80% seen once, with less than 2% in the top ten. This chain uses TRBV15 with TRBJ1-2; 8 bases fit TRBD1. The source of this sequence is a man over 45 with acute or convalescent COVID-19. Sequences were obtained from peripheral blood. CDR3 coding DNA: TGTGCCACCAGCAGAGATCCACAGGGGGTGGATGGCTACACCTTC. Amino acids: CATSRDPQGVDGYTF.